This T cell receptor (beta chain) was recorded in a study of T cell responses to AZD1222 COVID-19 vaccine. Assay used: immunoSEQ multiplex PCR; TCRdb lists only in-frame clones, some missing. The sample consists of roughly 120,000 clones, about 86% of them appearing once. The V and J ends lost 4 bases and 5 bases respectively, with 16 bases between them. CDR1 and CDR2 (germline): SGHRS, YFSETQ. The CDR3 has 15 residues. The sequences come from peripheral blood, collected 28 days after the second AZD1222 dose. The chain joins TRBV5-1 to TRBJ2-1; D is ambiguous. The receptor comes from an adult who received the AZD1222 COVID-19 vaccine. CDR3 in DNA: TGCGCCAGCAGCCCACCCCCCGAGTCCGACAATGAGCAGTTCTTC. Encoded protein: CASSPPPESDNEQFF.